This T cell receptor (beta chain) was sequenced in a study of blood T cell repertoires in COVID-19. Study as a whole: T cells, B-cell-depleted T cells, or PBMCs supplied cDNA or gDNA.

This CDR3 has 15 amino acids. Looked up from germline, CDR1 is SEHNR and CDR2 is FQNEAQ (reference sequence). The V gene lost 4 bases and the J gene lost 5 bases, with 15 bases spanning the gap. The Seattle site enrolled patients during active infection and followed them longitudinally. Libraries were prepared by immunoSEQ multiplex PCR; TCRdb keeps only in-frame clonotypes and omits some of them. The data show approximately 210,000 clones, about nine tenths seen once. The clonotype originates from a man aged 50 or older with COVID-19, enrolled during active disease. This chain links TRBV7-9 with TRBJ2-1; weak D call: TRBD2 (6 bases). Sequenced: peripheral blood. The DNA for the CDR3 is TGTGCCAGCAGCTGGGAGGAGGGCCGCAACAATGAGCAGTTCTTC. It yields the protein CASSWEEGRNNEQFF.